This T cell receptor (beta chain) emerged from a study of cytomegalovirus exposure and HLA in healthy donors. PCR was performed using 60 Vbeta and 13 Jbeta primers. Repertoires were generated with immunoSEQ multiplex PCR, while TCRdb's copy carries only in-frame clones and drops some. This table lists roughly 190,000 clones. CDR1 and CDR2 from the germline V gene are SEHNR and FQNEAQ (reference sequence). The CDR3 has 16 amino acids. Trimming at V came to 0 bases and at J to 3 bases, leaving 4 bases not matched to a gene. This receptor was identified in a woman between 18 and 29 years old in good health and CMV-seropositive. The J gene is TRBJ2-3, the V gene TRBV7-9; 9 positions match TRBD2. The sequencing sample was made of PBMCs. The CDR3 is CASSLAVAGATDTQYF. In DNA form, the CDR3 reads TGTGCCAGCAGCTTAGCGGTAGCGGGAGCGACAGATACGCAGTATTTT.